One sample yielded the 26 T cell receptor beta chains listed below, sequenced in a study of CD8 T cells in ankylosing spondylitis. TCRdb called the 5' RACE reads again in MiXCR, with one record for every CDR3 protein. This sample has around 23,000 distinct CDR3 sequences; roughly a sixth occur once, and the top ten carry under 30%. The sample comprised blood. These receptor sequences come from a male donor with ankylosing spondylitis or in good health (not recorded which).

The CDR3 is CASSRDRAEAFF. The CDR3 coding sequence is TGTGCCAGCAGCCGGGACAGGGCTGAAGCTTTCTTT. The chain recombines TRBV7-9 with TRBJ1-1; 9 nucleotides match TRBD1. The CDR3 covers 12 residues. Germline CDR1 and CDR2: SEHNR and FQNEAQ (reference sequence). V lost 5 bases to trimming and J lost 6 bases; unmatched junction nucleotides: 1.

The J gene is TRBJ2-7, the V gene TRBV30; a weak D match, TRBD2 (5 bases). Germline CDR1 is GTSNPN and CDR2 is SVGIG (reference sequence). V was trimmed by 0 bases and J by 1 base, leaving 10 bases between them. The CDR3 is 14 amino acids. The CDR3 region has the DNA TGTGCCTGGAGTGTTGGGAGATCTTCCTACGAGCAGTACTTC. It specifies CAWSVGRSSYEQYF.

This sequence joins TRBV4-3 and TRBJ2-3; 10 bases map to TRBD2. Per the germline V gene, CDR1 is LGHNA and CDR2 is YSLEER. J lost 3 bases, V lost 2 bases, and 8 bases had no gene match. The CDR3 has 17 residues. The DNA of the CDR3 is TGCGCCAGCAGCCAATATGAAGCGGGGGGGCCGACAGATACGCAGTATTTT. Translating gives CASSQYEAGGPTDTQYF.

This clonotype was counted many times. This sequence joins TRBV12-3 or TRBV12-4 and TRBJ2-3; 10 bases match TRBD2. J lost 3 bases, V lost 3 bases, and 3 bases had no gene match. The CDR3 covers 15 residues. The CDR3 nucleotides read TGTGCCAGCAGTTTCCTTAGCGGGGGGACAGATACGCAGTATTTT. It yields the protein CASSFLSGGTDTQYF.

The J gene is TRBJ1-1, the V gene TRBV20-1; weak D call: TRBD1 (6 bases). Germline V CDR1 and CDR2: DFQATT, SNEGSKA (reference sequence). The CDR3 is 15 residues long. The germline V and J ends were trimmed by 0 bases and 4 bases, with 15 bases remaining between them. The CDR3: CSARDYTGSSTEAFF. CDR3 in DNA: TGCAGTGCTAGAGATTATACAGGGTCGAGCACTGAAGCTTTCTTT.

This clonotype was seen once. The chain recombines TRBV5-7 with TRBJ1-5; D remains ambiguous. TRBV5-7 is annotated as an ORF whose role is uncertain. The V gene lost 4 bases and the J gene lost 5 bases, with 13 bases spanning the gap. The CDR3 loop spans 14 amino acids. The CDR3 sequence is CASSKDGHDQPQHF. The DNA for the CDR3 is TGTGCCAGCAGCAAGGACGGTCACGATCAGCCCCAGCATTTT.

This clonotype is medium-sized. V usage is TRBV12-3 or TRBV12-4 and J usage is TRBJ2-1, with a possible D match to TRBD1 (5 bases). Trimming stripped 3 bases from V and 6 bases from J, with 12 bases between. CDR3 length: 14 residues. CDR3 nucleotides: TGTGCCAGCAGTTTGCAGGGTCCGGGCAATGAGCAGTTCTTC. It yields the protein CASSLQGPGNEQFF.

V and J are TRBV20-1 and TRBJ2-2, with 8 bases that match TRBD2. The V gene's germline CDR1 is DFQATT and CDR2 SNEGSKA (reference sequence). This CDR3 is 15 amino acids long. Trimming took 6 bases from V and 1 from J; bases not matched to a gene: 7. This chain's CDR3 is CSAVGLAGNTGELFF. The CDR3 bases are TGCAGTGCCGTCGGGCTAGCGGGGAACACCGGGGAGCTGTTTTTT.

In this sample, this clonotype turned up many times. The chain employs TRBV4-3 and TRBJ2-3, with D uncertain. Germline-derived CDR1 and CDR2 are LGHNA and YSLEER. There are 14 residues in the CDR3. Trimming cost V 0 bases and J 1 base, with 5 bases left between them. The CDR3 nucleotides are TGCGCCAGCAGCCAAGATGGCGGCACAGATACGCAGTATTTT. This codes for CASSQDGGTDTQYF.

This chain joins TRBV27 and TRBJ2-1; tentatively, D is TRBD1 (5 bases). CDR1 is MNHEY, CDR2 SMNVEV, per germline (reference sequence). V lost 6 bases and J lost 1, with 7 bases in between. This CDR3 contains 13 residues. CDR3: CASRKGSYNEQFF. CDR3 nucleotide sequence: TGTGCCAGCAGAAAGGGGTCCTACAATGAGCAGTTCTTC.

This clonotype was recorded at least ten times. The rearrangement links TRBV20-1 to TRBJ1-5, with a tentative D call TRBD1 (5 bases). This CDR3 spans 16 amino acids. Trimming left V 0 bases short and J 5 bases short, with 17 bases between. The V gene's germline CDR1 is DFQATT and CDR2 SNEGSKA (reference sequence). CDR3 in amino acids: CSARDSKRGGDQPQHF. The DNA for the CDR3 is TGCAGTGCTAGAGATTCTAAAAGGGGCGGGGATCAGCCCCAGCATTTT.

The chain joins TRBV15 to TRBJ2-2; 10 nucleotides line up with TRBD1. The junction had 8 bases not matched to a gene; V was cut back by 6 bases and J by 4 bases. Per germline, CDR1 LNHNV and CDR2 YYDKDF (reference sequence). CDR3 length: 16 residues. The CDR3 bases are TGTGCCACCAGGCAGGGGGGGACAGGGGTCACCGGGGAGCTGTTTTTT. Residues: CATRQGGTGVTGELFF.

The CDR3 DNA reads TGCAGTGCATCCCGCGATGACGGGGAGCTGTTTTTT. This codes for CSASRDDGELFF. The V call is TRBV20-1, the J call TRBJ2-2; D gene unclear. In germline, CDR1 is DFQATT, CDR2 SNEGSKA (reference sequence). The CDR3 has 12 residues. Between the trimmed V and J ends, which lost 6 bases and 7 bases, there was a span of 12 bases.

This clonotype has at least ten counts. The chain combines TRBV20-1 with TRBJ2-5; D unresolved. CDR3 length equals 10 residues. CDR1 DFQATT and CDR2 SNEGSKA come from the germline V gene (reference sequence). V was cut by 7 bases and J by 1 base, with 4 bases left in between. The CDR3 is CSVSQETQYF. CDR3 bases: TGCAGTGTCTCCCAAGAGACCCAGTACTTC.

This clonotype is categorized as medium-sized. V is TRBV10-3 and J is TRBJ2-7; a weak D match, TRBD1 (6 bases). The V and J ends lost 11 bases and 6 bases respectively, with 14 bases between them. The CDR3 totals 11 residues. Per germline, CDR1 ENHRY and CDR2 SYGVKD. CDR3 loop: CARTEMCEQYV. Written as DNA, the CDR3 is TGTGCCCGGACAGAAATGTGCGAGCAGTACGTC.

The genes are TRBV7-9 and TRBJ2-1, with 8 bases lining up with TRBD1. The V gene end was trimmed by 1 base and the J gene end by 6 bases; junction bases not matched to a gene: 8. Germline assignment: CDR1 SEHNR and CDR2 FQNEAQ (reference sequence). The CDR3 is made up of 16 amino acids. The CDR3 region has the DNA TGTGCCAGCAGCTTAGTTCATGGGACAGGCCTCAATGAGCAGTTCTTC. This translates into CASSLVHGTGLNEQFF.

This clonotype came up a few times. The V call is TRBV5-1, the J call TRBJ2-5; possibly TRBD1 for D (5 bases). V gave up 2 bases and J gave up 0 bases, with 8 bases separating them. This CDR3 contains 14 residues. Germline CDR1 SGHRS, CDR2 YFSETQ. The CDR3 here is CASSFFRDQETQYF. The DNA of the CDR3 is TGCGCCAGCAGCTTCTTCAGGGACCAAGAGACCCAGTACTTC.

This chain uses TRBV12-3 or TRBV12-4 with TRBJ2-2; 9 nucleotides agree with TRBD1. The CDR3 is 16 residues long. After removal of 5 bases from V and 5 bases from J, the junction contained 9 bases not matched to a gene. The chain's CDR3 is CASSPPGTGLTGELFF. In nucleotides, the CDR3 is TGTGCCAGCAGTCCCCCCGGGACAGGGTTGACCGGGGAGCTGTTTTTT.

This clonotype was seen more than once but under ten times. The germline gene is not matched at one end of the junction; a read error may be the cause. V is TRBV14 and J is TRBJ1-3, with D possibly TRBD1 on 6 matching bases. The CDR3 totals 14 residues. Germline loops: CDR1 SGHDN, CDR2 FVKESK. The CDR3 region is CASSLGGAGNTIYF. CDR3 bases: TGTGCCAGCAGCCTCGGGGGGGCTGGGAACACCATATATTTT.

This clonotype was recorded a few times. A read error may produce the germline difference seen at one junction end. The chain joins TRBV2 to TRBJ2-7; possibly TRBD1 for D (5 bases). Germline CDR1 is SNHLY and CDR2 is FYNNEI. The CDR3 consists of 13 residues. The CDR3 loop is CASSPGSAYGQYF. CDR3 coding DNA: TGTGCCAGCAGTCCAGGGTCAGCCTACGGGCAGTACTTC.

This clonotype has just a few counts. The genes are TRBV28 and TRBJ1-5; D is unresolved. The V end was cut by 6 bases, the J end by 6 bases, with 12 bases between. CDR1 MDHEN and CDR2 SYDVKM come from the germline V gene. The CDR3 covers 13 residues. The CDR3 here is CASSREPPQPQHF. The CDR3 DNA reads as TGTGCCAGCAGCCGGGAGCCGCCTCAGCCCCAGCATTTT.

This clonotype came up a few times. The CDR3 DNA sequence: TGTGCCAGCAGCTTGCGCCTAGATACGCAGTATTTT. Protein sequence: CASSLRLDTQYF. V and J are TRBV5-5 and TRBJ2-3; D remains unclear. The germline gives CDR1 SGHKS, CDR2 YYEKEE (reference sequence). This CDR3 is built from 12 residues. V was clipped by 1 base and J by 5 bases, with 5 bases between them.

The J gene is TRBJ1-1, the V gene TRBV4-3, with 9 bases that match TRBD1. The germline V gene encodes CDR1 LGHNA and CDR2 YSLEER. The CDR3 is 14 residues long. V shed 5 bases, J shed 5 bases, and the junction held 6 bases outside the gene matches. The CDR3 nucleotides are TGCGCCAGCAGCGGACAGGGGAGAGGGACTGAAGCTTTCTTT. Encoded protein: CASSGQGRGTEAFF.

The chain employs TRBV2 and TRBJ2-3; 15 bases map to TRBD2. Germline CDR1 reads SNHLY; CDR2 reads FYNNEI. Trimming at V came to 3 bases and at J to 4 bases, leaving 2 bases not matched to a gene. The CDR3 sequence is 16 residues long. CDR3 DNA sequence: TGTGCCAGCAGTGAGGGGACTAGCGGGAGGTCAGATACGCAGTATTTT. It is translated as CASSEGTSGRSDTQYF. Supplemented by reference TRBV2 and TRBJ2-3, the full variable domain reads EPEVTQTPSHQVTQMGQEVILRCVPISNHLYFYWYRQILGQKVEFLVSFYNNEISEKSEIFDDQFSVERPDGSNFTLKIRSTKLEDSAMYFCASSEGTSGRSDTQYFGPGTRLTVL.

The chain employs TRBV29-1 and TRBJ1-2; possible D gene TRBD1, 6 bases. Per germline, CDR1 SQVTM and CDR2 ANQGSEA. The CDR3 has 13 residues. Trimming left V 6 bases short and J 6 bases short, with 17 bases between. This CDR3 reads CSVGPRGADGYTF. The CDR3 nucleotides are TGCAGCGTCGGCCCTCGGGGGGCCGATGGCTACACCTTC.

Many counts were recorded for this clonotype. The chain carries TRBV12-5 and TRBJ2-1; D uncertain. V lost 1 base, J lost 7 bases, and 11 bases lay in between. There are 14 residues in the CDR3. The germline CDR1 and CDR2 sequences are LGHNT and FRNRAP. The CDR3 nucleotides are TGTGCTAGTGGTTTGGCCTTGACTGGTAATGAGCAGTTCTTC. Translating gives CASGLALTGNEQFF.